Below, one T cell receptor beta chain is given with its context. The data stem from a study of technical replicates of blood from a handful of donors. The CDR3 length is 15 residues. Germline V lookup: CDR1 MDHEN, CDR2 SYDVKM. Trimming took 4 bases from V and 2 from J; bases not matched to a gene: 4. Sequencing used immunoSEQ multiplex PCR; TCRdb keeps in-frame clones, though not all of them. The sample records under 85,000 clones, about 96% being singletons. This sequence originates from a human donor in good health. The chain employs TRBV28 and TRBJ2-7; TRBD1 matches at 11 bases. The sample consisted of T cells isolated from PBMCs. CDR3 nucleotides: TGTGCCAGCAGTTCCCCGGGACAGGGGGCCTACGAGCAGTACTTC. It yields the protein CASSSPGQGAYEQYF.